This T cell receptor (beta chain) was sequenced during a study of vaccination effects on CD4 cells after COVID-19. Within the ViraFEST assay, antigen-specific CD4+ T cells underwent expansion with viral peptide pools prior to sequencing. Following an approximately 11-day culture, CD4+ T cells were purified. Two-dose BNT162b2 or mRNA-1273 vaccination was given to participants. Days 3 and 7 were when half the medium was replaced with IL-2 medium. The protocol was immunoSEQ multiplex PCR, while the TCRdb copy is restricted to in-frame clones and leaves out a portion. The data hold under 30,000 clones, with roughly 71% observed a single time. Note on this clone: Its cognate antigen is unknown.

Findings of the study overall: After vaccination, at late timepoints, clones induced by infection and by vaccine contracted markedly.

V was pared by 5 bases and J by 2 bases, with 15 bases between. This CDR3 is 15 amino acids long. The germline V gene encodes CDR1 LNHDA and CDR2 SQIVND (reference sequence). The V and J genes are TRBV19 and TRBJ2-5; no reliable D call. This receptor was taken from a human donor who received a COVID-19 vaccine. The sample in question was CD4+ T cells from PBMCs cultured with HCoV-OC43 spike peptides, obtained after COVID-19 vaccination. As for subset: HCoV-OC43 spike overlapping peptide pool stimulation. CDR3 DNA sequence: TGTGCCAGTAGTCTCTACCACGGTAAACAAGAGACCCAGTACTTC. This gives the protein CASSLYHGKQETQYF.